This T cell receptor (beta chain) appears in the sequencing data of a study of blood T cell repertoires in COVID-19. Study details: Nucleic acid was either cDNA or gDNA, and it came from T cells, B-cell-depleted T cells, or PBMCs.

Germline V CDR1 and CDR2: SGHNT, YYREEE (reference sequence). This CDR3 is built from 16 residues. Unmatched junction bases numbered 5, after V lost 0 bases and J lost 7 bases. As processed by the authors: Researchers report that nucleated cell counts were estimated from reference gene primer amplification. Sequenced by immunoSEQ multiplex PCR; TCRdb stores in-frame clones only, minus some. The V and J calls and clone size were taken over from that table, and D and trimming were inferred from the DNA. This repertoire shows approximately 210,000 clones, just under 85% found once; its top ten account for 15%.

Material for sequencing was PBMCs or T cells enriched from blood (not recorded which). The V gene is TRBV5-4, the J gene TRBJ1-6; 9 bases map to TRBD1. This clonotype was sampled from a man in his forties who had recovered from COVID-19. DNA of the CDR3: TGTGCCAGCAGCTTGGACGGACAGGGGAGGAATTCACCCCTCCACTTT. This codes for CASSLDGQGRNSPLHF.